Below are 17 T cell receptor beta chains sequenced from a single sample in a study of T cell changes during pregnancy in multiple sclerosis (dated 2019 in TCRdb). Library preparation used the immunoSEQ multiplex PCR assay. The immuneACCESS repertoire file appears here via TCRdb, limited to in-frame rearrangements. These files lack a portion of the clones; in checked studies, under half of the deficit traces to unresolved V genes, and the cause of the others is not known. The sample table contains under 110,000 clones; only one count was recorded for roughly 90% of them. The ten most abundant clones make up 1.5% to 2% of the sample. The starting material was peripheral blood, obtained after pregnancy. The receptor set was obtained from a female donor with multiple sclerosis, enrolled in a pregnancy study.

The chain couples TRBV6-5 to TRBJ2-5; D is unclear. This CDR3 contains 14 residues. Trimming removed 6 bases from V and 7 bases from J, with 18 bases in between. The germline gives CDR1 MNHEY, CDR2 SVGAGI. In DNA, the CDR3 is TGTGCCAGCAGGGTCGACCTAACCCCGGGGACCCAGTACTTC. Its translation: CASRVDLTPGTQYF.

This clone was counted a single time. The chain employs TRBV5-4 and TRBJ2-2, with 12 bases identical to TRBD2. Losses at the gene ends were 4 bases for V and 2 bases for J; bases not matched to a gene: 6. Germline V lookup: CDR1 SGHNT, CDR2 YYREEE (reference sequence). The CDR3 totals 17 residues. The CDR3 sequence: CASSHGLAGRNTGELFF. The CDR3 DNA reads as TGTGCCAGCAGCCACGGACTAGCGGGGCGTAACACCGGGGAGCTGTTTTTT.

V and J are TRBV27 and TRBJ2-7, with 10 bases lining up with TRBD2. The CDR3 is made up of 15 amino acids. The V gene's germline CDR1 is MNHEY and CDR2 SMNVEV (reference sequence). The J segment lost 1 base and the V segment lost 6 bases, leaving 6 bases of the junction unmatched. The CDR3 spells CASRVLAGNSYEQYF. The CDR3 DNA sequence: TGTGCCAGCAGGGTACTAGCGGGGAATTCCTACGAGCAGTACTTC.

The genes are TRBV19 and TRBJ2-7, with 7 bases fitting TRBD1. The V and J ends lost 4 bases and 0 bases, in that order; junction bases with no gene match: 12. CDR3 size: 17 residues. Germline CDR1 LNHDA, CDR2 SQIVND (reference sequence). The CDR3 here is CASSTHMRGPRSYEQYF. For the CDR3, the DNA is TGTGCCAGTAGTACCCACATGAGGGGGCCCCGCTCCTACGAGCAGTACTTC.

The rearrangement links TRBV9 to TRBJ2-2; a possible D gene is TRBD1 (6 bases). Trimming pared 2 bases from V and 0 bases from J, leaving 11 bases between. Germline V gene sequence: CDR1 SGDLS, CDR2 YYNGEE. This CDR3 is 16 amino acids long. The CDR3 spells CASSVSGTPNTGELFF. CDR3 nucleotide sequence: TGTGCCAGCAGCGTCTCCGGGACACCGAACACCGGGGAGCTGTTTTTT.

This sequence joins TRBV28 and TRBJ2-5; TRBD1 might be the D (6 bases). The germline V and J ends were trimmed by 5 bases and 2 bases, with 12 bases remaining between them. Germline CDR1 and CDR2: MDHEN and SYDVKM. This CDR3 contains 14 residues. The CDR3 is CASSPRDTQETQYF. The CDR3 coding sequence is TGTGCCAGCAGTCCTCGGGACACACAAGAGACCCAGTACTTC.

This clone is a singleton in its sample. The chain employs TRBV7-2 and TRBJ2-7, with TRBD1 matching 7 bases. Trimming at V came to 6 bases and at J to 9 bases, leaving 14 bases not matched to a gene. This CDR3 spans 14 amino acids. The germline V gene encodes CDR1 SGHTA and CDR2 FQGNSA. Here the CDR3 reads CASSYRGQSSRQYF. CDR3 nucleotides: TGTGCCAGCAGTTACCGGGGACAGTCCTCAAGGCAGTACTTC.

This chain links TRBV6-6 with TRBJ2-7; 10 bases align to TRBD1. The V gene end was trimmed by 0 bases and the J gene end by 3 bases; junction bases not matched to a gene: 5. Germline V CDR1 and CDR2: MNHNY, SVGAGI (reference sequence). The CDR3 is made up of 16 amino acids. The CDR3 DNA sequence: TGTGCCAGCAGTTACTCCCCGGGACAGGGGAACTACGAGCAGTACTTC. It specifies CASSYSPGQGNYEQYF.

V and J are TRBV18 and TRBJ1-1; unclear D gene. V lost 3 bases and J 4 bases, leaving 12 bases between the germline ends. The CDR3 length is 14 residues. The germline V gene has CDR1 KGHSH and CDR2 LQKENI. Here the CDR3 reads CASSPPNTGTEAFF. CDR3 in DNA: TGTGCCAGCTCACCTCCTAATACGGGCACTGAAGCTTTCTTT.

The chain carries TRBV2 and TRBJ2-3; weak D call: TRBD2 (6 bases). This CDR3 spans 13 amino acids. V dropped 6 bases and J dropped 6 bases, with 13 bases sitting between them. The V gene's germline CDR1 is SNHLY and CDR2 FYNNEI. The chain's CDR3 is CASRGLSYDTQYF. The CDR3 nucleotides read TGTGCCAGCAGGGGACTTAGTTACGATACGCAGTATTTT.

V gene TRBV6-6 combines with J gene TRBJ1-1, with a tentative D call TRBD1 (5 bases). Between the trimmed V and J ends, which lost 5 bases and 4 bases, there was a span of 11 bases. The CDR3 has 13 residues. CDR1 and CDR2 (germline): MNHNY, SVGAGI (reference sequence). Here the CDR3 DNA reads TGTGCCAGCAGTCCCCAGGGTCCCACTGAAGCTTTCTTT. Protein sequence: CASSPQGPTEAFF.

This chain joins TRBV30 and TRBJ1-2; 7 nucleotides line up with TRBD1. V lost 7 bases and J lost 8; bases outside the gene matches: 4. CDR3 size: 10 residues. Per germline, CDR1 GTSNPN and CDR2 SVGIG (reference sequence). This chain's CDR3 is CAFYRGGYTF. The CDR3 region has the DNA TGTGCCTTTTACAGGGGAGGCTACACCTTC.

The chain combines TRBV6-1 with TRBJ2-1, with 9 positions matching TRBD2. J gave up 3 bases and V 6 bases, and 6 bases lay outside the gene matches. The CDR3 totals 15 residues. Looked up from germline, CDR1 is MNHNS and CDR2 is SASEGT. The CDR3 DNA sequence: TGTGCCAGCAGCAGGCGGGGGGGCTTCTACAATGAGCAGTTCTTC. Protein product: CASSRRGGFYNEQFF.

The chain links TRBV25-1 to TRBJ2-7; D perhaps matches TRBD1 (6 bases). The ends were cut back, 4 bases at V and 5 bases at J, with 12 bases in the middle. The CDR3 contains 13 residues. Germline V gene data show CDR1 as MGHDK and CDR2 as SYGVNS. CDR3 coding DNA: TGTGCCAGCAGTGCTACAGGGTACCACGAGCAGTACTTC. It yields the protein CASSATGYHEQYF.

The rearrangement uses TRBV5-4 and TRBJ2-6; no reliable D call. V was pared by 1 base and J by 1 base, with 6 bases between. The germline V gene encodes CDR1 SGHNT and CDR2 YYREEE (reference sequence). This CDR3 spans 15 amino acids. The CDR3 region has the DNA TGTGCCAGCAGCTTGATCGCGTCTGGGGCCAACGTCCTGACTTTC. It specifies CASSLIASGANVLTF.

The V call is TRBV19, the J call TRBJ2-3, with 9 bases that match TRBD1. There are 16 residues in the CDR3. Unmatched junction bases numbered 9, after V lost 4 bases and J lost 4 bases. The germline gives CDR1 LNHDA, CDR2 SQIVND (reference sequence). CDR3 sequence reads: CASSTLQGALADTQYF. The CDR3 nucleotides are TGTGCCAGTAGTACGTTACAGGGGGCGCTGGCAGATACGCAGTATTTT.

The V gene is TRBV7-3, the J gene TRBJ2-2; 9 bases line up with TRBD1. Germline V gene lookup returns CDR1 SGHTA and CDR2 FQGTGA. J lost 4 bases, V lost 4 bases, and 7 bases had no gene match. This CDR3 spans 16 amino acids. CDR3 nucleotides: TGTGCCAGCAGCTCCCCGGGACAGGGTACCACCGGGGAGCTGTTTTTT. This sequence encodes CASSSPGQGTTGELFF.